The 10 T cell receptor beta chains below all came from one sample that was sequenced in a study of T cells after yellow fever vaccination. TCRdb re-called the 5' RACE reads through MiXCR, storing one row per CDR3 protein. The sample records hundreds of thousands of distinct CDR3 sequences, 9% to 15% being singletons. The sample was PBMCs, taken on the day of the yellow fever booster vaccination. These receptors all stem from a man aged 30-40 years who received the YFV17D yellow fever vaccine.

The sample holds many counts of this clonotype. The rearrangement uses TRBV7-2 and TRBJ2-3, with D possibly being TRBD1 (6 bases). V was clipped by 4 bases and J by 2 bases, with 13 bases between them. Germline lookup yields CDR1 SGHTA and CDR2 FQGNSA. This CDR3 region has 15 residues. The CDR3 here is CASSSNGQHTDTQYF. The DNA of the CDR3 is TGTGCCAGCAGCTCCAACGGACAGCACACAGATACGCAGTATTTT.

The chain links TRBV18 to TRBJ2-7, with 8 bases fitting TRBD1. The CDR3 is 13 amino acids. V shed 5 bases, J shed 7 bases, and the junction held 7 bases outside the gene matches. Germline CDR1 KGHSH, CDR2 LQKENI. CDR3 nucleotide sequence: TGTGCCAGCTCAGACAGGGGTTACGGTGAGCAGTACTTC. The encoded protein is CASSDRGYGEQYF.

In its sample, this clonotype was seen a few times. This chain uses TRBV4-3 with TRBJ2-7; 12 nucleotides agree with TRBD2. Germline values: CDR1 LGHNA, CDR2 YSLEER. This CDR3 has 16 amino acids. J gave up 3 bases and V 4 bases, and 7 bases lay outside the gene matches. DNA of the CDR3: TGCGCCAGCAGCCGAGATGGACTAGCGGGGAGCTACGAGCAGTACTTC. Translation gives CASSRDGLAGSYEQYF.

The V gene is TRBV12-3 or TRBV12-4, the J gene TRBJ1-5; D remains ambiguous. The CDR3 is made up of 14 amino acids. Trimming took 6 bases from V and 3 from J, leaving 12 bases between them. The CDR3 loop is CASRTFSANQPQHF. The CDR3 bases are TGTGCCAGCAGAACCTTCTCCGCCAATCAGCCCCAGCATTTT.

V gene TRBV9 combines with J gene TRBJ2-7; 13 nucleotides agree with TRBD2. Per germline, CDR1 SGDLS and CDR2 YYNGEE. The CDR3 is made up of 14 amino acids. V was clipped by 4 bases and J by 6 bases; unmatched bases: 4. CDR3 bases: TGTGCCAGCAGCCCCGGGACTAGCGGGGCCGAGCAGTACTTC. Translation gives CASSPGTSGAEQYF.

The chain has TRBV15 and TRBJ2-5; 7 bases fit TRBD1. The CDR3 extends over 17 amino acids. V dropped 2 bases and J dropped 7; count of bases not matched to a gene: 16. CDR1 is LNHNV, CDR2 YYDKDF, per germline (reference sequence). CDR3 in amino acids: CATSRPQTGSRQRTQYF. The CDR3, as DNA: TGTGCCACCAGCAGACCTCAGACAGGGTCCAGGCAAAGGACCCAGTACTTC.

This clonotype turned up a few times. The chain links TRBV6-2 or TRBV6-3 to TRBJ1-2; weak D call: TRBD1 (6 bases). CDR3 length: 13 amino acids. Germline V gene lookup returns CDR1 MNHEY and CDR2 SVGEGT. V was pared by 7 bases and J by 4 bases, with 13 bases between. The DNA for the CDR3 is TGTGCCAGCAAGCCGAGGGGGTTCTATGGCTACACCTTC. Residues: CASKPRGFYGYTF.

The chain joins TRBV2 to TRBJ2-5; D unresolved. Germline CDR1 and CDR2: SNHLY and FYNNEI. The CDR3 totals 11 residues. Trimming stripped 6 bases from V and 5 bases from J, with 7 bases between. Here the CDR3 DNA reads TGTGCCAGCAGATCGCTTGAGACCCAGTACTTC. This encodes CASRSLETQYF.

The gene calls are TRBV7-2 and TRBJ2-7, with D tentatively TRBD2 (6 bases). CDR3 length equals 14 residues. With 7 bases removed from V and 3 bases from J, the gap between germline ends came to 16 bases. Germline V lookup: CDR1 SGHTA, CDR2 FQGNSA. The CDR3 nucleotides are TGTGCCAGCACCCTCTATCCGGGAGTCTACGAGCAGTACTTC. This gives the protein CASTLYPGVYEQYF.

The rearrangement uses TRBV6-1 and TRBJ2-1, with TRBD2 matching over 14 bases. Looked up from germline, CDR1 is MNHNS and CDR2 is SASEGT. The J segment lost 8 bases and the V segment lost 10 bases, leaving 10 bases of the junction unmatched. This CDR3 comprises 15 residues. The CDR3 DNA is TGTGCCACGTGGACTAGCGGGAGGAGGGTTGATGAGCAGTTCTTC. Translated, it gives CATWTSGRRVDEQFF.